This T cell receptor (beta chain) was captured by sequencing in a study of T cell responses to AZD1222 COVID-19 vaccine. Repertoires were generated with immunoSEQ multiplex PCR, while TCRdb's copy carries only in-frame clones and drops some. The table includes about 63,000 clones, about 83% detected once. The analysis combined second doses at about 4 or about 12 weeks. Study observations and caveats: Of spike-specific TCRs, nearly half reportedly target regions left unmutated in variants. The span of vaccine-associated CD4 TCRs extended across spike, with dominance at 160-218 and 743-854. Mostly white British, mostly female donors; authors suggested clonal diversity may be underestimated.

About this clone itself: Its target is unknown.

There are 15 residues in the CDR3. Germline V lookup: CDR1 SGHNT, CDR2 YENEEA. V gave up 5 bases and J gave up 7 bases; unmatched junction bases: 9. The sequence derives from an adult who received the AZD1222 COVID-19 vaccine. Source: peripheral blood, taken 28 days after the second AZD1222 dose. This rearrangement joins TRBV11-3 to TRBJ2-2, with TRBD2 identical over 8 bases. In DNA form, the CDR3 reads TGTGCCAGCAGCGCCAACGGGGGGGCCAACGGGGAGCTGTTTTTT. It encodes CASSANGGANGELFF.